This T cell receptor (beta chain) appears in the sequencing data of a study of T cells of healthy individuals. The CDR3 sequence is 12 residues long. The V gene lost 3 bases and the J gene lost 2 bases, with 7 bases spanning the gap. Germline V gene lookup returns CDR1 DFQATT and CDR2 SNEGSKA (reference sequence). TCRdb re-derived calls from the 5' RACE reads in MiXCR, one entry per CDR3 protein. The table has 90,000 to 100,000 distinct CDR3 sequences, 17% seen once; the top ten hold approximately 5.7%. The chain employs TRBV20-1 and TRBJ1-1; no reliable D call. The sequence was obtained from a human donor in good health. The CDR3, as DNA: TGCAGTGCTAGTGTCAAAAACACTGAAGCTTTCTTT. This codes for CSASVKNTEAFF.